This T cell receptor (beta chain) was observed in a study of spatial heterogeneity in lung cancer. TCRdb ran MiXCR on the 5' RACE reads and lists one entry per CDR3 protein. The sample has approximately 25,000 distinct CDR3 sequences, approximately 9% seen once. Remarks on this clonotype: Its specificity is unknown.

Documented time point: sample taken at primary tumor resection. The V gene's germline CDR1 is SGDLS and CDR2 YYNGEE. The CDR3 consists of 14 residues. V trimming: 7 bases; J trimming: 6 bases; junction bases outside the gene matches: 9. General observations from the study: Intratumoral expanded alpha and beta TCR counts were found to track tumor mutation counts.

This receptor was identified in a male donor with early-stage non-small cell lung cancer. The J gene is TRBJ2-3, the V gene TRBV9; TRBD1 matches 9 bases. Sample: lung tumor tissue, taken at surgery. The CDR3 spells CASAGTGQFDTQYF. CDR3 nucleotide sequence: TGTGCCAGCGCCGGGACAGGGCAATTCGATACGCAGTATTTT. The full variable domain, completed using reference TRBV9 and TRBJ2-3, is DSGVTQTPKHLITATGQRVTLRCSPRSGDLSVYWYQQSLDQGLQFLIQYYNGEERAKGNILERFSAQQFPDLHSELNLSSLELGDSALYFCASAGTGQFDTQYFGPGTRLTVL.